This entry is about one T cell receptor beta chain. The antigen remains unidentified. This specimen belongs to a study of cytomegalovirus exposure and HLA in healthy donors. This CDR3 contains 12 residues. Germline CDR1 and CDR2: SQVTM and ANQGSEA. V was pared by 5 bases and J by 8 bases, with 6 bases of the junction left unmatched. Study-wide results and caveats: In vitro confirmation showed three CMV-associated chains to be CMV antigen specific.

The assay was immunoSEQ multiplex PCR, and TCRdb's table has in-frame clones only and misses some. The sample consists of approximately 210,000 clones, about 84% of them appearing once. The sequence derives from a woman aged 18-29 years in good health and CMV-seronegative. This chain uses TRBV29-1 with TRBJ1-2; 9 bases align to TRBD1. The sample was PBMCs. The CDR3 region is CSVQDRGGGYTF. CDR3 DNA sequence: TGCAGCGTTCAGGACAGGGGCGGAGGCTACACCTTC.